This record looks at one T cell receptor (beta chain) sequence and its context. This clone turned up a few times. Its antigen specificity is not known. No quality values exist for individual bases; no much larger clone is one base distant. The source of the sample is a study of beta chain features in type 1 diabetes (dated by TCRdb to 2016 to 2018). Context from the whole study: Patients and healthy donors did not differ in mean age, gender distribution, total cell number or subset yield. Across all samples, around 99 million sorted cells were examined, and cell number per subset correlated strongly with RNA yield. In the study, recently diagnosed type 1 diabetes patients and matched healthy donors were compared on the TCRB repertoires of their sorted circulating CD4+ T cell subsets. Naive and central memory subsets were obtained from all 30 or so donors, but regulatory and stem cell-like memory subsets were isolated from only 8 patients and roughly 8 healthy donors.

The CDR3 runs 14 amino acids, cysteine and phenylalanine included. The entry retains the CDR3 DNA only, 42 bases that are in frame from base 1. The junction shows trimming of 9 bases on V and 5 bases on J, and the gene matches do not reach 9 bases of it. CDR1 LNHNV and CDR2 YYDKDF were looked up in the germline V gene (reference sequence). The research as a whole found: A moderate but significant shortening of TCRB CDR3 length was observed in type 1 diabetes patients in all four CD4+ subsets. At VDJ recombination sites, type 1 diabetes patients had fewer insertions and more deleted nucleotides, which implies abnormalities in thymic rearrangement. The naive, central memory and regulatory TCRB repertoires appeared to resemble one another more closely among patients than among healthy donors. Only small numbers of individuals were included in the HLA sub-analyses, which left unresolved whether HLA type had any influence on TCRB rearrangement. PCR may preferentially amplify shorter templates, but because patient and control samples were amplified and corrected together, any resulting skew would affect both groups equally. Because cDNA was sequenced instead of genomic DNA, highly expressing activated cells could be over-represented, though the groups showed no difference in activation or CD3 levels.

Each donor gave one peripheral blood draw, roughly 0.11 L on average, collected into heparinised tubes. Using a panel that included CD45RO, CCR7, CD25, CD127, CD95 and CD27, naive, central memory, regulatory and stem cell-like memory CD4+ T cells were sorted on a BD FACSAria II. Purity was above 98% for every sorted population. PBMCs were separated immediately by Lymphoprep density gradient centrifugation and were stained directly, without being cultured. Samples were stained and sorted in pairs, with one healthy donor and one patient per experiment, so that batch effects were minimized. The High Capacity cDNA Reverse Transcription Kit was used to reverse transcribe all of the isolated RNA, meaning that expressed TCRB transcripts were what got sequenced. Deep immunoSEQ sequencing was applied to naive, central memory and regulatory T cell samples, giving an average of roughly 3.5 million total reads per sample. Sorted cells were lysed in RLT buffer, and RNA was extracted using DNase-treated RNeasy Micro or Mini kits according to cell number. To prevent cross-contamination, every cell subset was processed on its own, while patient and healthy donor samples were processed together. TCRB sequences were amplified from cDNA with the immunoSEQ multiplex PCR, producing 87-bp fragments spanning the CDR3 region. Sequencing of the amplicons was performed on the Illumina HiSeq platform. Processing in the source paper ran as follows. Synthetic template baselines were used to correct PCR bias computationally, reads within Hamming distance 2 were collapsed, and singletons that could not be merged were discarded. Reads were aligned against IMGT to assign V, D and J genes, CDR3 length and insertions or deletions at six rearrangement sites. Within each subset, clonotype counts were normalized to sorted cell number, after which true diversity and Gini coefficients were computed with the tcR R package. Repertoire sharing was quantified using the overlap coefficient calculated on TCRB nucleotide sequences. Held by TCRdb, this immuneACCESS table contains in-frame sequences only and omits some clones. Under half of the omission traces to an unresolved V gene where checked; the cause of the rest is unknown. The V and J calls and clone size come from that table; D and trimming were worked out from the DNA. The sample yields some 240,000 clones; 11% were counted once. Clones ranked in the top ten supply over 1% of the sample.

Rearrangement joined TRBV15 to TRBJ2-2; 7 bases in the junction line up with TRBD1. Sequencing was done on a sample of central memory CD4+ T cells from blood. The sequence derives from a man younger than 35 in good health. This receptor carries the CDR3 CATKQGIGTGELFF. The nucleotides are TGTGCCACAAAACAGGGGATAGGAACCGGGGAGCTGTTTTTT. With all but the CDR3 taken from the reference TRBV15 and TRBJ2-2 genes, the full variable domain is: DAMVIQNPRYQVTQFGKPVTLSCSQTLNHNVMYWYQQKSSQAPKLLFHYYDKDFNNEADTPDNFQSRRPNTSFCFLDIRSPGLGDTAMYLCATKQGIGTGELFFGEGSRLTVL.